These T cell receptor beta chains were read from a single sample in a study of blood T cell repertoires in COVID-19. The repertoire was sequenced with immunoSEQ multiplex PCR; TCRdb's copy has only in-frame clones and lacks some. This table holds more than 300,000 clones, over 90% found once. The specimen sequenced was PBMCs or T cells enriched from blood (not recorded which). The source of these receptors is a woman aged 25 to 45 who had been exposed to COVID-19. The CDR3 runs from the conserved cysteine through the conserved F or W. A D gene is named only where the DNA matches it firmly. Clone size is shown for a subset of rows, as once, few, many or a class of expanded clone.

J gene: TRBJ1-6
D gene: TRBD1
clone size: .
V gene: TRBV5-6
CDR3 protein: CASSLGQGVSPLHF
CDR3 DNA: TGTGCCAGCAGCTTGGGACAGGGTGTGTCACCCCTCCACTTT

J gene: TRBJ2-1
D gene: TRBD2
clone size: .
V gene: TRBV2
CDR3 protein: CASMTSIVHEQFF
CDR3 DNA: TGTGCCAGCATGACTAGCATAGTCCATGAGCAGTTCTTC

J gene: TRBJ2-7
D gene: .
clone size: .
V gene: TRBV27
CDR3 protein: CASSFYGGGYDWQYF
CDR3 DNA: TGTGCCAGCAGTTTCTATGGAGGGGGCTACGATTGGCAGTACTTC

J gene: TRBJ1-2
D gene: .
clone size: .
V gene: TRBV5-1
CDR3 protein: CASSLAAGEGYGYTF
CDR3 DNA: TGCGCCAGCAGCTTGGCGGCAGGGGAGGGCTATGGCTACACCTTC

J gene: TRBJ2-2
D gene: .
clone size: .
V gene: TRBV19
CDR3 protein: CASSIDPRLTGELFF
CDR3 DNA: TGTGCCAGTAGTATAGACCCTAGGCTAACCGGGGAGCTGTTTTTT

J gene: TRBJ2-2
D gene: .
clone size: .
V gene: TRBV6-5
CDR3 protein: CASRETSPNTGELFF
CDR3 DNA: TGTGCCAGCAGGGAGACTAGTCCGAACACCGGGGAGCTGTTTTTT

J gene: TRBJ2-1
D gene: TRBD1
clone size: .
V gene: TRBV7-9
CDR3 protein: CASRLGTGLIHEQFF
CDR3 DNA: TGTGCCAGCAGGTTAGGGACAGGTCTAATTCATGAGCAGTTCTTC

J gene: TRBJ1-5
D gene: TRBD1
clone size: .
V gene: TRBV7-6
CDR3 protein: CASSPGQARMDNQPQHF
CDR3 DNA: TGTGCCAGCAGCCCCGGACAGGCCCGGATGGACAATCAGCCCCAGCATTTT

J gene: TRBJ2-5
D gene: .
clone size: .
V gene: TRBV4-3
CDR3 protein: CASSQLLGETQYF
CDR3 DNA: TGCGCCAGCAGCCAACTTCTAGGAGAGACCCAGTACTTC

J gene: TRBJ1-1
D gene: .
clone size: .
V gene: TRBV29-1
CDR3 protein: CSVEIGGGGTEAFF
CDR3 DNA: TGCAGCGTTGAAATCGGGGGAGGGGGTACTGAAGCTTTCTTT

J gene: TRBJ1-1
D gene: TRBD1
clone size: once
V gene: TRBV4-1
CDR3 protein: CASSQPRQGRLAWTEAFF
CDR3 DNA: TGCGCCAGCAGCCAACCGAGACAGGGACGGTTAGCGTGGACTGAAGCTTTCTTT

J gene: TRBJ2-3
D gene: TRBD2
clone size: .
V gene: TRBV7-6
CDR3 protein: CASTMGLAVTDTQYF
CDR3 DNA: TGTGCCAGCACCATGGGACTAGCGGTCACAGATACGCAGTATTTT

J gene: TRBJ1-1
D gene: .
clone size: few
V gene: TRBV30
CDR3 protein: CAWSVWPVVTEAFF
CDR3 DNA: TGTGCCTGGAGTGTCTGGCCAGTGGTGACTGAAGCTTTCTTT

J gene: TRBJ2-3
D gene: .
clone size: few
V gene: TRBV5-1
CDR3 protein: CASSLGGTDTQYF
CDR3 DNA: TGCGCCAGCAGCTTGGGCGGCACAGATACGCAGTATTTT

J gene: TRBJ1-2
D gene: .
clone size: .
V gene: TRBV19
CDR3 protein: CASTSHEGGNYGYTF
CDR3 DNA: TGTGCCAGTACCTCTCACGAGGGGGGGAACTATGGCTACACCTTC

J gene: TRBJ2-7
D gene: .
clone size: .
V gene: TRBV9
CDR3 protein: CASSVDTGLVHEQYF
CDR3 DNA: TGTGCCAGCAGCGTAGATACAGGGCTTGTCCACGAGCAGTACTTC

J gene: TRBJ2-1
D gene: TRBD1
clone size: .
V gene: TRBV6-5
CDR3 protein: CASSTRDRGGDEQFF
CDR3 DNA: TGTGCCAGCAGTACCCGGGACAGGGGGGGGGATGAGCAGTTCTTC

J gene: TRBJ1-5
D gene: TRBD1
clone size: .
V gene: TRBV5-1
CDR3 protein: CASSLTGQGSNQPQHF
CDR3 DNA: TGCGCCAGCAGCTTGACAGGACAGGGAAGCAATCAGCCCCAGCATTTT

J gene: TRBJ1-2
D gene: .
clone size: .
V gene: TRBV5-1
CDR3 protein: CASTGQTNYGYTF
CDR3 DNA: TGCGCCAGCACTGGTCAGACTAACTATGGCTACACCTTC

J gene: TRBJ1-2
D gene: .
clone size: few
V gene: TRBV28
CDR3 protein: CASSLRAVGYGYTF
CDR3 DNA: TGTGCCAGCAGTTTGAGGGCGGTGGGGTATGGCTACACCTTC

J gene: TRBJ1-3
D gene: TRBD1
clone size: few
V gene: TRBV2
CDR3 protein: CASSRDREENTIYF
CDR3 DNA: TGTGCCAGCAGTAGGGACAGGGAAGAAAACACCATATATTTT

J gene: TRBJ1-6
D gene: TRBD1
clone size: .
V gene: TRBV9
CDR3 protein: CASSAGGASYNSPLHF
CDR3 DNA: TGTGCCAGCAGCGCAGGGGGCGCCTCCTATAATTCACCCCTCCACTTT

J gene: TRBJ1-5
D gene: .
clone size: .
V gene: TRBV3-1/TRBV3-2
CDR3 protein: CASSQTGRKQPQHF
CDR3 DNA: TGTGCCAGCAGCCAAACAGGAAGGAAACAGCCCCAGCATTTT

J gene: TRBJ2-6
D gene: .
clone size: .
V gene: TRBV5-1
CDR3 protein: CASSFQGAGANVLTF
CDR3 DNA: TGCGCCAGCAGCTTCCAGGGTGCTGGGGCCAACGTCCTGACTTTC

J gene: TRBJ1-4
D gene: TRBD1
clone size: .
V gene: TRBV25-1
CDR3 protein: CASSDGDRIDEKLFF
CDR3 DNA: TGTGCCAGCAGTGACGGGGACAGGATTGATGAAAAACTGTTTTTT

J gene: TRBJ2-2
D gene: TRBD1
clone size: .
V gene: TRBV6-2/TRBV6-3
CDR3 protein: CASSYFDRDRGTHGGLFF
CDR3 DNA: TGTGCCAGCAGTTACTTCGACCGGGACAGGGGAACTCACGGTGGGCTGTTTTTT

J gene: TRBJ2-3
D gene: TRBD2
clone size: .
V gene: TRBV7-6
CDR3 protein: CASSRGVPSGGASPHTDTQYF
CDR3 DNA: TGTGCCAGCAGCCGAGGGGTGCCAAGCGGGGGGGCCTCCCCCCACACAGATACGCAGTATTTT

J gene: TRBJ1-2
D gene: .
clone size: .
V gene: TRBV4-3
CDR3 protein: CASGLWGPGYGYTF
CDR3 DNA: TGCGCCAGCGGACTCTGGGGGCCAGGCTATGGCTACACCTTC

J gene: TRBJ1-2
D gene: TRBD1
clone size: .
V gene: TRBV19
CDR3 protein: CASSIPGQGVGYGYTF
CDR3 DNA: TGTGCCAGTAGCATTCCTGGACAGGGGGTTGGCTATGGCTACACCTTC

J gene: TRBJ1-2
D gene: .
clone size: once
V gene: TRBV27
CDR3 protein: CASSLRRANYGYTF
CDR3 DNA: TGTGCCAGCAGCCTACGCAGGGCTAACTATGGCTACACCTTC